A single sample gave rise to the 26 T cell receptor beta chains below, sequenced in a study of response to subunit inactivated influenza vaccine. TCRdb re-analysed the RT-PCR reads in MiXCR, keeping a single row per CDR3 protein. This sample yields roughly 540,000 distinct CDR3 sequences, of which approximately 20% are seen a single time; about 3% belongs to the top ten. The same specimen was also included in a second study, on T cells expressing NK-cell markers. That study reports: Making the TCR beta cDNA relied on 5'RACE template switching with UMIs.

The sample in question was CD4+ T cells sorted from PBMCs, obtained roughly 13 days after vaccination. These receptors all come from a man in his fifties or sixties who received an inactivated influenza vaccine.

The chain has TRBV5-4 and TRBJ2-1, with a tentative D call TRBD1 (5 bases). Trimming stripped 0 bases from V and 3 bases from J, with 10 bases between. CDR1 is SGHNT, CDR2 YYREEE, per germline (reference sequence). The CDR3 has 15 residues. CDR3 in amino acids: CASSLGRVDYNEQFF. CDR3 nucleotides: TGTGCCAGCAGCTTGGGCAGGGTGGACTACAATGAGCAGTTCTTC.

The J gene is TRBJ2-5, the V gene TRBV12-3 or TRBV12-4; 11 nucleotides line up with TRBD1. Trimming took 5 bases from V and 5 from J; bases not matched to a gene: 7. The CDR3 is made up of 15 amino acids. The CDR3 spells CASSPGQGAWETQYF. For the CDR3, the DNA is TGTGCCAGCAGTCCTGGACAGGGGGCCTGGGAGACCCAGTACTTC.

The rearrangement links TRBV5-1 to TRBJ2-3; 9 bases line up with TRBD2. This CDR3 spans 16 amino acids. Germline V lookup: CDR1 SGHRS, CDR2 YFSETQ. The V segment lost 6 bases and the J segment 3 bases; nucleotides outside the gene matches: 11. The CDR3 region has the DNA TGCGCCAGCACGGAGAGTAGTAGCGGGGGTACAGATACGCAGTATTTT. It encodes CASTESSSGGTDTQYF.

This clonotype was found a few times. The V call is TRBV12-3 or TRBV12-4, the J call TRBJ2-5; D perhaps matches TRBD1 (6 bases). V lost 4 bases to trimming and J lost 5 bases, with 20 bases between them. The CDR3 has 16 amino acids. CDR3 sequence reads: CASSSTGAGEWETQYF. Written as DNA, the CDR3 is TGTGCCAGCAGTTCAACCGGGGCAGGGGAATGGGAGACCCAGTACTTC.

A note on this clonotype: At one end, the junction sequence differs from germline, possibly due to a read error. The rearrangement links TRBV6-5 to TRBJ2-3; 12 bases agree with TRBD2. CDR3 length equals 16 residues. Looked up from germline, CDR1 is MNHEY and CDR2 is SVGAGI. The chain's CDR3 is CASSYRLAGASDSQYF. The CDR3 coding sequence is TGTGCCAGCAGTTACCGACTAGCGGGAGCTTCAGATTCGCAGTATTTT.

There are a few counts of this clonotype. This chain uses TRBV20-1 with TRBJ2-7; 7 nucleotides match TRBD1. The germline CDR1 and CDR2 sequences are DFQATT and SNEGSKA (reference sequence). V was clipped by 3 bases and J by 5 bases; unmatched bases: 10. This CDR3 region has 14 residues. This chain's CDR3 is CSASRQGLKDEQYF. For the CDR3, the DNA is TGCAGTGCTAGCCGACAGGGTCTTAAGGACGAGCAGTACTTC.

This chain uses TRBV3-1 with TRBJ2-7; 14 nucleotides agree with TRBD2. This CDR3 has 16 amino acids. Trimming removed 4 bases from V and 7 bases from J; junction bases left unmatched: 9. CDR1 and CDR2 from the germline V gene are LGHDT and YNNKEL (reference sequence). As DNA, the CDR3 is TGTGCCAGCAGCCGCGCGGGACTAGCGGGAGTTGGGGAGCAGTACTTC. This gives the protein CASSRAGLAGVGEQYF.

The V gene is TRBV3-1, the J gene TRBJ2-1; 7 bases agree with TRBD2. This CDR3 region has 15 residues. Germline V gene data show CDR1 as LGHDT and CDR2 as YNNKEL (reference sequence). V lost 4 bases and J lost 0; bases outside the gene matches: 3. CDR3 region: CASSLGGFSYNEQFF. CDR3 sequence (DNA): TGTGCCAGCAGCCTCGGGGGGTTCTCCTACAATGAGCAGTTCTTC.

This clonotype has a handful of counts. V is TRBV20-1 and J is TRBJ1-5; weak D call: TRBD1 (5 bases). The germline gives CDR1 DFQATT, CDR2 SNEGSKA (reference sequence). This CDR3 comprises 14 residues. Trimming left V 3 bases short and J 7 bases short, with 16 bases between. Here the CDR3 reads CSARGGGFFQPQHF. The CDR3 DNA is TGCAGTGCTAGGGGGGGAGGGTTCTTCCAGCCCCAGCATTTT.

This clonotype has more than one count but fewer than ten. The genes are TRBV5-1 and TRBJ2-3; a weak D match, TRBD1 (6 bases). Per germline, CDR1 SGHRS and CDR2 YFSETQ. CDR3 length: 15 residues. V lost 3 bases and J 4 bases, leaving 15 bases between the germline ends. In nucleotides, the CDR3 is TGCGCCAGCAGCTCAGGGGATAGTTTCTCAGATACGCAGTATTTT. Its protein is CASSSGDSFSDTQYF.

This chain links TRBV4-1 with TRBJ2-1; 9 bases match TRBD2. This CDR3 is 16 amino acids long. V was clipped by 2 bases and J by 4 bases; unmatched bases: 6. Germline V lookup: CDR1 MGHRA, CDR2 YSYEKL. In DNA form, the CDR3 reads TGCGCCAGCAGCCAACCCTTGGCGGGGGGGTACAATGAGCAGTTCTTC. Amino acid sequence: CASSQPLAGGYNEQFF.

This clonotype was seen a few times. The CDR3 nucleotides are TGTGCCAGCAGCGCACGGGGTTCAGAGACCGGGGAGCTGTTTTTT. It specifies CASSARGSETGELFF. The chain combines TRBV9 with TRBJ2-2; D is possibly TRBD2 (5 bases). CDR3 size: 15 residues. Germline V lookup: CDR1 SGDLS, CDR2 YYNGEE. V lost 3 bases and J lost 5, with 14 bases in between.

This clonotype appeared a few times. This chain links TRBV5-1 with TRBJ2-4; D is undetermined. V gave up 1 base and J gave up 8 bases, with 13 bases separating them. This CDR3 contains 14 residues. The germline CDR1 and CDR2 sequences are SGHRS and YFSETQ. DNA for the CDR3: TGCGCCAGCAGCTTGAACAGAGCCCAGGACATTCAGTACTTC. As protein: CASSLNRAQDIQYF. The variable domain in full, completed from reference TRBV5-1 and TRBJ2-4, reads KAGVTQTPRYLIKTRGQQVTLSCSPISGHRSVSWYQQTPGQGLQFLFEYFSETQRNKGNFPGRFSGRQFSNSRSEMNVSTLELGDSALYLCASSLNRAQDIQYFGAGTRLSVL.

This clonotype was seen many times. This sequence joins TRBV5-1 and TRBJ2-2; TRBD1 might be the D (6 bases). Per germline, CDR1 SGHRS and CDR2 YFSETQ. V gave up 5 bases and J gave up 1 base, with 12 bases separating them. The CDR3 covers 15 residues. CDR3 region: CASRQRTENTGELFF. CDR3 sequence (DNA): TGCGCCAGCAGACAAAGGACAGAGAACACCGGGGAGCTGTTTTTT.

This clonotype was observed a single time. The rearrangement uses TRBV6-5 and TRBJ2-7, with a possible D match to TRBD1 (5 bases). The V gene's germline CDR1 is MNHEY and CDR2 SVGAGI. V lost 7 bases and J lost 2, with 12 bases in between. CDR3 length: 13 amino acids. The CDR3, as DNA: TGTGCCAGCATAAGACGGACACCCTACGAGCAGTACTTC. Translated: CASIRRTPYEQYF.

The sample holds a few counts of this clonotype. J is TRBJ2-5 and V is TRBV10-3; the match to TRBD2 covers 9 bases. The CDR3 length is 15 residues. The germline gives CDR1 ENHRY, CDR2 SYGVKD. With 4 bases clipped from V and 2 bases from J, the junction kept 5 bases outside the gene matches. CDR3 loop: CAISAASGTQETQYF. The CDR3 nucleotides are TGTGCCATCAGTGCGGCTAGCGGGACTCAAGAGACCCAGTACTTC.

This clonotype was seen at least ten times. DNA of the CDR3: TGTGCCAGCAGCCCTGGACAGGGGAGGGGAAACATTCAGTACTTC. Residues: CASSPGQGRGNIQYF. The chain is built from TRBV5-6 and TRBJ2-4; TRBD1 aligns across 9 bases. Germline lookup yields CDR1 SGHDT and CDR2 YYEEEE. V gave up 4 bases and J gave up 6 bases; unmatched junction bases: 8. The CDR3 is 15 amino acids.

V and J are TRBV29-1 and TRBJ2-1; 7 bases line up with TRBD2. V shed 6 bases and J 6 bases; nucleotides not matched to a gene: 11. CDR1 is SQVTM, CDR2 ANQGSEA, per germline. The CDR3 has 14 residues. The CDR3 spells CSVGSSSGGNEQFF. CDR3 sequence (DNA): TGCAGCGTCGGCTCAAGCTCGGGGGGCAATGAGCAGTTCTTC.

There are a few counts of this clonotype. The junction and the germline gene differ at one end; a read error may be behind it. The V gene is TRBV18, the J gene TRBJ1-1; tentatively, D is TRBD1 (5 bases). The CDR3 extends over 14 amino acids. Germline values: CDR1 KGHSH, CDR2 LQKENI. The CDR3 protein is CASLPRQSNTEAFF. The CDR3 DNA reads TGTGCCAGCTTACCACGACAGTCGAACACTGAAGCTTTCTTT.

The rearrangement uses TRBV5-1 and TRBJ2-2, with D perhaps TRBD1 (6 bases). The CDR3 extends over 15 amino acids. Germline loops: CDR1 SGHRS, CDR2 YFSETQ. V gave up 5 bases and J gave up 5 bases, with 16 bases separating them. The CDR3 bases are TGCGCCAGCAGACTTACCGGGACAACGACCGGGGAGCTGTTTTTT. As protein: CASRLTGTTTGELFF.

J is TRBJ1-2 and V is TRBV29-1, with D unresolved. Germline V gene sequence: CDR1 SQVTM, CDR2 ANQGSEA. Trimming pared 3 bases from V and 6 bases from J, leaving 17 bases between. The CDR3 length is 14 residues. In nucleotides, the CDR3 is TGCAGCGTTGACCTGGGAGGGCTAGCGCATGGCTACACCTTC. It translates to CSVDLGGLAHGYTF.

This sequence joins TRBV3-1 and TRBJ2-1; possibly TRBD1 for D (6 bases). The germline CDR1 and CDR2 sequences are LGHDT and YNNKEL (reference sequence). Trimming shortened V by 5 bases and J by 0 bases, and 17 bases separated the two germline ends. The CDR3 has 17 residues. CDR3 DNA: TGTGCCAGCAGCTACCGACAGGACCTTCGCTCCTACAATGAGCAGTTCTTC. Translation gives CASSYRQDLRSYNEQFF.

This clonotype was seen only a few times. CDR3 region: CASSVGQRVYNEQFF. The CDR3 nucleotides are TGTGCCAGCAGCGTAGGTCAGCGGGTCTACAATGAGCAGTTCTTC. V is TRBV9 and J is TRBJ2-1, with D perhaps TRBD2 (6 bases). The CDR3 spans 15 residues. CDR1 SGDLS and CDR2 YYNGEE come from the germline V gene. The V end was cut by 0 bases, the J end by 3 bases, with 10 bases between.

This chain uses TRBV24-1 with TRBJ2-1; 14 nucleotides align to TRBD2. Germline assignment: CDR1 KGHDR and CDR2 SFDVKD. J was trimmed by 8 bases and V by 4 bases; bases with no gene match: 9. The length of the CDR3 is 17 residues. DNA of the CDR3: TGTGCCACCAGTGACTTCTCGGGACTAGCGGGAGTATATGAGCAGTTCTTC. Amino acid sequence: CATSDFSGLAGVYEQFF.

This clonotype appeared a few times. V gene TRBV24-1 combines with J gene TRBJ2-1; the match to TRBD1 covers 9 bases. Germline CDR1 reads KGHDR; CDR2 reads SFDVKD. The CDR3 runs 16 residues. J gave up 6 bases and V 3 bases, and 8 bases lay outside the gene matches. The CDR3 sequence is CATSDKGQGTSNEQFF. The CDR3, as DNA: TGTGCCACCAGTGATAAAGGACAGGGGACAAGCAATGAGCAGTTCTTC.

The sample holds a few counts of this clonotype. This chain links TRBV10-3 with TRBJ1-1, with 7 bases matching TRBD1. The junction had 7 bases not matched to a gene; V was cut back by 4 bases and J by 5 bases. The length of the CDR3 is 14 residues. Looked up from germline, CDR1 is ENHRY and CDR2 is SYGVKD. The CDR3 coding sequence is TGTGCCATCAGTGTATCCAGGGGGGATACTGAAGCTTTCTTT. Amino acids: CAISVSRGDTEAFF.